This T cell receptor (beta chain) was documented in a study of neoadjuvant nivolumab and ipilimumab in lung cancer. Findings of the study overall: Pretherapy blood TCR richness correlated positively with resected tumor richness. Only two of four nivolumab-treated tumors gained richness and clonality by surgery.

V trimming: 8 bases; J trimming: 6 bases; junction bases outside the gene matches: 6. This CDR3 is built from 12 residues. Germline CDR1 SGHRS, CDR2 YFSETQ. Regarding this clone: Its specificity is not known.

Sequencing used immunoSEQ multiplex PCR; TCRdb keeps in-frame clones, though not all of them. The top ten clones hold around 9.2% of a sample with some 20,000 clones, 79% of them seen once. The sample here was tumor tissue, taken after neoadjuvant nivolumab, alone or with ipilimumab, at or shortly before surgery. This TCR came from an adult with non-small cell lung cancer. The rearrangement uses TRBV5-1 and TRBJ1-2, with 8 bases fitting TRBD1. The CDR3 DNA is TGCGCCAGTGGGGACAGGACTAATGGCTACACCTTC. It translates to CASGDRTNGYTF.